This T cell receptor beta chain originates from a study of blood T cells in healthy people across ages. The study, taken as a whole, reports: In the absence of known donor CMV status, changes in expanded clonotypes were possibly confounded. Naive CD4+ cells and diversity were both higher in long-lived donors than in aged donors.

The CDR3 is made up of 12 amino acids. Germline V gene data show CDR1 as DFQATT and CDR2 as SNEGSKA (reference sequence). V was clipped by 0 bases and J by 7 bases, with 9 bases between them. Next came a second PCR, run for about 7 to 11 cycles, which used a sample-barcoded 5' primer along with a J-beta primer mix. MiXCR, applied by TCRdb to the 5' RACE reads, yields one record per CDR3 protein. The sample contains over a million distinct CDR3 sequences, under 30% of which appear only once. As to this clonotype: What it binds is not known.

The sample was also reused in another study, on T cells of mothers and their children.

V usage is TRBV20-1 and J usage is TRBJ1-2; D uncertain. Input material: blood. This receptor was taken from a girl aged 2-10 years in good health. CDR3 coding DNA: TGCAGTGCTAGAGATCCCGGGAGTGGCTACACCTTC. Translating gives CSARDPGSGYTF.